A single sample gave rise to the 22 T cell receptor beta chains below, sequenced in a study of beta chain features in type 1 diabetes. Expressed TCRB transcripts were sequenced because the entire RNA isolate underwent reverse transcription. Produced via immunoSEQ multiplex PCR; TCRdb's table is partial and in-frame only. The sample shows 350,000 to 450,000 clones, about 16% of them seen only once. The sample was naive CD4+ T cells from blood. Every receptor here comes from a young woman in good health.

This sequence joins TRBV11-3 and TRBJ2-3, with 7 bases aligning to TRBD2. CDR1 and CDR2 (germline): SGHNT, YENEEA. CDR3 length equals 13 residues. The J segment lost 7 bases and the V segment lost 5 bases, leaving 6 bases of the junction unmatched. The DNA for the CDR3 is TGTGCCAGCAGCGCCGCGGGGGAGAATACGCAGTATTTT. It is translated as CASSAAGENTQYF.

The chain has TRBV27 and TRBJ1-1, with D possibly matching TRBD1 (5 bases). CDR1 is MNHEY, CDR2 SMNVEV, per germline (reference sequence). V lost 3 bases, J lost 12 bases, and 14 bases lay in between. The CDR3 is 12 residues long. The CDR3 region is CASSLSWQGTFF. CDR3 coding DNA: TGTGCCAGCAGTTTGAGTTGGCAGGGAACTTTCTTT.

The gene calls are TRBV5-1 and TRBJ2-5; tentative D call: TRBD1 (5 bases). Germline V gene sequence: CDR1 SGHRS, CDR2 YFSETQ. The length of the CDR3 is 13 residues. V was clipped by 0 bases and J by 5 bases, with 8 bases between them. CDR3 coding DNA: TGCGCCAGCAGCTTGGCAGGGCCGGAGACCCAGTACTTC. Its protein is CASSLAGPETQYF.

This clone was detected a few times. The V call is TRBV6-5, the J call TRBJ2-5; unclear D gene. The V end lost 2 bases, the J end lost 1 base, and 5 bases lay between the germline ends. The CDR3 has 13 residues. From germline, CDR1 is MNHEY and CDR2 SVGAGI. For the CDR3, the DNA is TGTGCCAGCAGTTACGCGGCCCAAGAGACCCAGTACTTC. Translated, it gives CASSYAAQETQYF.

This clone has just a few counts. J is TRBJ2-7 and V is TRBV6-5, with a possible D match to TRBD2 (6 bases). V lost 6 bases to trimming and J lost 7 bases, with 16 bases between them. This CDR3 spans 13 amino acids. CDR1 is MNHEY, CDR2 SVGAGI, per germline. The CDR3, as DNA: TGTGCCAGCAGACTACTAGCACGAGATGAGCAGTACTTC. Translated: CASRLLARDEQYF.

The chain combines TRBV19 with TRBJ1-1, with D unresolved. This CDR3 is 14 amino acids long. Germline V CDR1 and CDR2: LNHDA, SQIVND (reference sequence). The germline V and J ends were trimmed by 7 bases and 3 bases, with 15 bases remaining between them. The CDR3 is CASITRSADTEAFF. CDR3 nucleotides: TGTGCCAGTATCACCCGGAGTGCGGACACTGAAGCTTTCTTT. Supplemented by reference TRBV19 and TRBJ1-1, the full variable domain reads DGGITQSPKYLFRKEGQNVTLSCEQNLNHDAMYWYRQDPGQGLRLIYYSQIVNDFQKGDIAEGYSVSREKKESFPLTVTSAQKNPTAFYLCASITRSADTEAFFGQGTRLTVV.

The chain employs TRBV29-1 and TRBJ2-3, with D possibly matching TRBD2 (6 bases). Germline CDR1 and CDR2: SQVTM and ANQGSEA. V was trimmed by 7 bases and J by 0 bases, leaving 20 bases between them. CDR3 size: 16 residues. The CDR3 is CSAFPGDVVSTDTQYF. The DNA of the CDR3 is TGCAGCGCCTTCCCGGGGGACGTTGTGAGCACAGATACGCAGTATTTT.

The chain has TRBV6-5 and TRBJ1-2; a possible D gene is TRBD1 (6 bases). The ends were cut back, 6 bases at V and 2 bases at J, with 16 bases in the middle. Germline V CDR1 and CDR2: MNHEY, SVGAGI. CDR3 length: 15 residues. The CDR3 sequence is CASSHGAGENYGYTF. CDR3 DNA: TGTGCCAGCAGCCACGGGGCAGGGGAAAACTATGGCTACACCTTC.

The rearrangement joins TRBV7-2 to TRBJ1-2; 9 nucleotides agree with TRBD1. The CDR3 totals 14 residues. V was clipped by 5 bases and J by 7 bases; unmatched bases: 8. Germline-derived CDR1 and CDR2 are SGHTA and FQGNSA. CDR3 amino acids: CASSPPGTGLGYTF. The DNA for the CDR3 is TGTGCCAGCAGCCCCCCCGGGACAGGGCTTGGCTACACCTTC.

CDR3 sequence (DNA): TGTGCCAGCAGCCTCGGTACGTTCCAAGAGACCCAGTACTTC. Translation gives CASSLGTFQETQYF. The gene calls are TRBV5-4 and TRBJ2-5; D uncertain. Trimming cost V 4 bases and J 1 base, with 11 bases left between them. The CDR3 has 14 residues. CDR1 SGHNT and CDR2 YYREEE come from the germline V gene (reference sequence).

The chain is built from TRBV7-7 and TRBJ1-1; D ambiguous. The CDR3 length is 14 residues. V was shortened by 5 bases and J by 1 base, with 11 bases between the two germline ends. Germline lookup yields CDR1 SSHAT and CDR2 FNYEAQ (reference sequence). The CDR3 is CASSPQIGNTEAFF. CDR3 nucleotide sequence: TGTGCCAGCAGCCCACAGATAGGGAACACTGAAGCTTTCTTT.

This clone turned up a few times. V usage is TRBV28 and J usage is TRBJ2-7; TRBD1 aligns across 10 bases. The germline CDR1 and CDR2 sequences are MDHEN and SYDVKM. The CDR3 spans 15 residues. V shed 6 bases and J 2 bases; nucleotides not matched to a gene: 7. The CDR3 DNA is TGTGCCAGCAGAGTCGGACAGGGGGGTCCCTACGAGCAGTACTTC. The encoded protein is CASRVGQGGPYEQYF.

This chain joins TRBV19 and TRBJ1-5, with a possible D match to TRBD1 (5 bases). Between the trimmed V and J ends, which lost 1 base and 3 bases, there was a span of 13 bases. Germline values: CDR1 LNHDA, CDR2 SQIVND (reference sequence). The CDR3 length is 16 residues. In DNA form, the CDR3 reads TGTGCCAGTAGTATAGGAATGAGACAGCCCAATCAGCCCCAGCATTTT. Its translation: CASSIGMRQPNQPQHF.

This clone was picked up a small number of times. The V and J genes are TRBV27 and TRBJ2-2; 10 nucleotides match TRBD1. Germline loops: CDR1 MNHEY, CDR2 SMNVEV (reference sequence). The CDR3 totals 15 residues. The V gene end was trimmed by 3 bases and the J gene end by 4 bases; junction bases not matched to a gene: 2. The CDR3 here is CASSLGTGATGELFF. CDR3 sequence (DNA): TGTGCCAGCAGTTTGGGGACAGGGGCCACCGGGGAGCTGTTTTTT.

The genes are TRBV29-1 and TRBJ1-5; TRBD1 is a possible D gene (5 bases). Deletions cut 7 bases from V and 6 bases from J, with 16 bases between. Germline-derived CDR1 and CDR2 are SQVTM and ANQGSEA. CDR3 length: 13 residues. The CDR3 loop reads CSAGWGGSQPQHF. As DNA, the CDR3 is TGCAGCGCAGGATGGGGGGGTAGTCAGCCCCAGCATTTT.

This clone was counted a few times. The chain links TRBV15 to TRBJ2-5; tentatively, D is TRBD2 (5 bases). Germline CDR1 and CDR2: LNHNV and YYDKDF (reference sequence). The CDR3 spans 13 residues. V shed 2 bases and J shed 2 bases, with 6 bases lying between them. The CDR3: CATSRRLQETQYF. Here the CDR3 DNA reads TGTGCCACCAGCAGACGACTACAAGAGACCCAGTACTTC.

The rearrangement uses TRBV6-6 and TRBJ2-7, with TRBD2 as a possible D gene (5 bases). The germline CDR1 and CDR2 sequences are MNHNY and SVGAGI (reference sequence). V lost 1 base to trimming and J lost 4 bases, with 14 bases between them. This CDR3 has 15 residues. CDR3 DNA sequence: TGTGCCAGCAGTTACTATCGGGGATCCCATTACGAGCAGTACTTC. It encodes CASSYYRGSHYEQYF.

The CDR3 sequence: CASSFQGAFDEQYF. The CDR3, as DNA: TGTGCCAGCAGCTTCCAGGGGGCTTTCGACGAGCAGTACTTC. The rearrangement joins TRBV7-9 to TRBJ2-7; TRBD1 matches 8 bases. Trimming took 3 bases from V and 5 from J; bases not matched to a gene: 6. This CDR3 is 14 amino acids long. CDR1 SEHNR and CDR2 FQNEAQ come from the germline V gene (reference sequence). The full variable domain, its missing parts supplied by reference TRBV7-9 and TRBJ2-7, is DTGVSQNPRHKITKRGQNVTFRCDPISEHNRLYWYRQTLGQGPEFLTYFQNEAQLEKSRLLSDRFSAERPKGSFSTLEIQRTEQGDSAMYLCASSFQGAFDEQYFGPGTRLTVT.

This clone was recorded a few times. This specimen includes other DNA sequences encoding the same CDR3. V and J are TRBV29-1 and TRBJ1-1; D is perhaps TRBD1 (5 bases). The CDR3 has 13 amino acids. The V and J ends lost 4 bases and 1 base respectively, with 10 bases between them. Germline-derived CDR1 and CDR2 are SQVTM and ANQGSEA. The CDR3 nucleotides read TGCAGCGTTGCAGGGTTGGCGAACACTGAAGCTTTCTTT. This codes for CSVAGLANTEAFF. The full variable domain, completed using reference TRBV29-1 and TRBJ1-1, is SAVISQKPSRDICQRGTSLTIQCQVDSQVTMMFWYRQQPGQSLTLIATANQGSEATYESGFVIDKFPISRPNLTFSTLTVSNMSPEDSSIYLCSVAGLANTEAFFGQGTRLTVV.

This clone showed up just once. V gene TRBV6-5 combines with J gene TRBJ1-1; D might be TRBD1 (6 bases). CDR1 MNHEY and CDR2 SVGAGI come from the germline V gene. Trimming shortened V by 7 bases and J by 8 bases, and 11 bases separated the two germline ends. This CDR3 is built from 11 residues. DNA for the CDR3: TGTGCCAGCACCCAGGGGAAAGAAGCTTTCTTT. Amino acids: CASTQGKEAFF.

This clone has a handful of counts. This CDR3 is CASSFTTSGRIHEQYF. The CDR3 bases are TGTGCCAGCAGTTTCACTACTAGCGGGAGGATACACGAGCAGTACTTC. The chain employs TRBV28 and TRBJ2-7; 12 nucleotides align to TRBD2. With 3 bases clipped from V and 5 bases from J, the junction kept 8 bases outside the gene matches. Germline V gene sequence: CDR1 MDHEN, CDR2 SYDVKM. The CDR3 is 16 residues long.

CDR3 in amino acids: CASSQLPQALQFF. CDR3 bases: TGTGCCAGCAGCCAGCTACCCCAGGCCCTACAGTTCTTC. The chain is built from TRBV14 and TRBJ2-1; D call uncertain. The CDR3 consists of 13 residues. The ends were cut back, 3 bases at V and 13 bases at J, with 16 bases in the middle. Germline V gene data show CDR1 as SGHDN and CDR2 as FVKESK.